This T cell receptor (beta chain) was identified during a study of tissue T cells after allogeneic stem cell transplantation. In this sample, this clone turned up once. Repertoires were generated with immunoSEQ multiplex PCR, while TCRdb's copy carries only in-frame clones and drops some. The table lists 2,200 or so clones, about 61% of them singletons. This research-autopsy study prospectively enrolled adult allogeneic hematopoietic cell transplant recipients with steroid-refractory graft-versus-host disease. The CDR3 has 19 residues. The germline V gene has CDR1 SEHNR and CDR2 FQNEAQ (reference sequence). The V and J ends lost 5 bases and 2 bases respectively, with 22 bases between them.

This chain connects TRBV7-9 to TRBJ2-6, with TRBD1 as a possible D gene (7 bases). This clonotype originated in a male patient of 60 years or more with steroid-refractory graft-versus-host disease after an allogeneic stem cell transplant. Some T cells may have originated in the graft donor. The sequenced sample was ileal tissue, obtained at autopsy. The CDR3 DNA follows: TGTGCCAGCAGCGCTTTTGGGGGCGACAGGGAGGCTGGGGCCAACGTCCTGACTTTC. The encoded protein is CASSAFGGDREAGANVLTF.